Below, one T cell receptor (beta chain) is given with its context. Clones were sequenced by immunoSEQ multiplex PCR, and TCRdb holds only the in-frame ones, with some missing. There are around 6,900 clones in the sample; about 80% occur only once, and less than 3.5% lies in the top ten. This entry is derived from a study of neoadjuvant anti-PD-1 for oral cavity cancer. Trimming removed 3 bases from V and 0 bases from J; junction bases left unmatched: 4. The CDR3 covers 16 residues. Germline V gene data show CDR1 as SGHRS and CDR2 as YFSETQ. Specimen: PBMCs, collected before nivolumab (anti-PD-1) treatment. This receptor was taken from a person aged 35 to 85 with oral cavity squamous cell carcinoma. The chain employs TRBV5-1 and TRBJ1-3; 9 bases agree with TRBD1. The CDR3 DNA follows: TGCGCCAGCAGCTCCGGGACAGGGAACTCTGGAAACACCATATATTTT. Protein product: CASSSGTGNSGNTIYF.